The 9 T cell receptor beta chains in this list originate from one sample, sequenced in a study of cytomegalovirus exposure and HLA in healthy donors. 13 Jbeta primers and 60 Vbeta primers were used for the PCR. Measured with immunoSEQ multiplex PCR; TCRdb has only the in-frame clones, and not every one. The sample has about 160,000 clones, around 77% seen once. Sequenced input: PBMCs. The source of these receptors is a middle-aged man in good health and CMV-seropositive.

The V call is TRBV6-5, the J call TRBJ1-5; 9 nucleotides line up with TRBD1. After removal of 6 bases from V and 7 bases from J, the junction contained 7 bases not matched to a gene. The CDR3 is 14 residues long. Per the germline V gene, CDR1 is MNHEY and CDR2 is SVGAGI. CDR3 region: CASRTGGEEQPQHF. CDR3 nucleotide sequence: TGTGCCAGCAGGACAGGGGGAGAGGAACAGCCCCAGCATTTT.

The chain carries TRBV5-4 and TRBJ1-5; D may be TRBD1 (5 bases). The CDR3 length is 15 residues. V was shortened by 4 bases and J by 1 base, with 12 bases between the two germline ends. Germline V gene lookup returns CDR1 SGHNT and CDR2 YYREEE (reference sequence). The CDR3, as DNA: TGTGCCAGCAGCCTGCCGGGGGGAAGCAATCAGCCCCAGCATTTT. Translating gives CASSLPGGSNQPQHF.

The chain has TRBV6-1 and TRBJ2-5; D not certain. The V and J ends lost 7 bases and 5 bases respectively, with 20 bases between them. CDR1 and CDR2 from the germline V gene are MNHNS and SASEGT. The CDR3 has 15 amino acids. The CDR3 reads CASIRLPFAVETQYF. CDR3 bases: TGTGCCAGCATTCGGTTGCCCTTTGCGGTTGAGACCCAGTACTTC.

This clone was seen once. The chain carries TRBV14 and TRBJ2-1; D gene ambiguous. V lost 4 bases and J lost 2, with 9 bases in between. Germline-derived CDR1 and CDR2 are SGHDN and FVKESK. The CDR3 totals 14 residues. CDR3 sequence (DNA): TGTGCCAGCAGCCCCCTGGGCACCTACAATGAGCAGTTCTTC. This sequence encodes CASSPLGTYNEQFF.

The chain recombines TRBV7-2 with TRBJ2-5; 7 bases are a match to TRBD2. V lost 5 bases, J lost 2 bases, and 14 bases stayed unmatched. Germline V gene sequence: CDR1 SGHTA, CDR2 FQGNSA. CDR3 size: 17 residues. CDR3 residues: CASSHDSGLTIQETQYF. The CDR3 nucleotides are TGTGCCAGCAGCCACGATTCGGGACTAACAATACAAGAGACCCAGTACTTC. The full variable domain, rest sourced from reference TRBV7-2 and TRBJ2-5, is GAGVSQSPSNKVTEKGKDVELRCDPISGHTALYWYRQSLGQGLEFLIYFQGNSAPDKSGLPSDRFSAERTGGSVSTLTIQRTQQEDSAVYLCASSHDSGLTIQETQYFGPGTRLLVL.

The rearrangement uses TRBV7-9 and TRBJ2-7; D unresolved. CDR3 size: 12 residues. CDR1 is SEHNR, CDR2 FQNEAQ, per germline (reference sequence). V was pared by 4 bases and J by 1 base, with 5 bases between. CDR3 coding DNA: TGTGCCAGCAGCTCAAAATCCTACGAGCAGTACTTC. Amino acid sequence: CASSSKSYEQYF.

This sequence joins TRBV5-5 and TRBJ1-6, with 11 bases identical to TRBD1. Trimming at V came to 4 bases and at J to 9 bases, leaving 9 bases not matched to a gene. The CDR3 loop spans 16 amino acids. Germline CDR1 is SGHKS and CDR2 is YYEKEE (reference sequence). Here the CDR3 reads CASSPGWDRGSSPLHF. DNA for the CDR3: TGTGCCAGCAGCCCGGGGTGGGACAGGGGGTCTTCACCCCTCCACTTT.

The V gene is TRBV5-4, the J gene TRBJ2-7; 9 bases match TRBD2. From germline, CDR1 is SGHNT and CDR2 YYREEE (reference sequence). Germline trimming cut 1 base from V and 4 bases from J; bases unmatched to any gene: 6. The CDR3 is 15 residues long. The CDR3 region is CASSLWLAGSYEQYF. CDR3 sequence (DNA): TGTGCCAGCAGCTTGTGGCTAGCGGGGTCTTACGAGCAGTACTTC.

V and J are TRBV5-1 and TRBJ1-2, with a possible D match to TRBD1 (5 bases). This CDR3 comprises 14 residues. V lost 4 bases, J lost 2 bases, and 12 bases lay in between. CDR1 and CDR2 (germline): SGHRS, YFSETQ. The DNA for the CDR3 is TGCGCCAGCAGCCCCGGGGGTGTGAACTATGGCTACACCTTC. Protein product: CASSPGGVNYGYTF.